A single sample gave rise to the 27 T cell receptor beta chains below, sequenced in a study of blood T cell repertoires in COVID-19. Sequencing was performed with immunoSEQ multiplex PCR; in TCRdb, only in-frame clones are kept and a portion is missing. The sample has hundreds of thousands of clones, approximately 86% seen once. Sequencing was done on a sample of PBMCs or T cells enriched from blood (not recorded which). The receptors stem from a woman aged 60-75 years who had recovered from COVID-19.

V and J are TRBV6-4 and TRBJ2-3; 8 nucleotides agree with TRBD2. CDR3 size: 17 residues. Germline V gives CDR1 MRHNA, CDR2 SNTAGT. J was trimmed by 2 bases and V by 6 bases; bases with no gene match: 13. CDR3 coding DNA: TGTGCCAGCAGCCCCTTCCCCTCGGGGGGGACCACAGATACGCAGTATTTT. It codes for CASSPFPSGGTTDTQYF.

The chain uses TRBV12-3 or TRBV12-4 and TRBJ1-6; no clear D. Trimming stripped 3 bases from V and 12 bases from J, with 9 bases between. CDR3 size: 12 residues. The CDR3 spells CASSFFGRPLHF. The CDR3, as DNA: TGTGCCAGCAGTTTTTTCGGGAGACCCCTCCACTTT.

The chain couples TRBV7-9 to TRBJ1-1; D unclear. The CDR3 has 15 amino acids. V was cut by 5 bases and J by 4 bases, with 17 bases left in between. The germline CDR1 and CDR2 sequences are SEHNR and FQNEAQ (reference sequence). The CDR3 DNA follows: TGTGCCAGCAGCCACCGGGAAGGTTCGGGCACTGAAGCTTTCTTT. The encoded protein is CASSHREGSGTEAFF.

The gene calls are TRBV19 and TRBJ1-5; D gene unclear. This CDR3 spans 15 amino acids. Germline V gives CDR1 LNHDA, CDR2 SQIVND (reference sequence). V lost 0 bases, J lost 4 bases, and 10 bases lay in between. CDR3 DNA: TGTGCCAGTAGTATAGACGGGGTAGGTAATCAGCCCCAGCATTTT. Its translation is CASSIDGVGNQPQHF.

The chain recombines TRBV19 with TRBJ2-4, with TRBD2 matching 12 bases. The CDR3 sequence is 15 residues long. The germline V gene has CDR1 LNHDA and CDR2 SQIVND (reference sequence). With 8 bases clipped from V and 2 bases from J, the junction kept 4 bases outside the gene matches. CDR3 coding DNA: TGTGCCAGTCAAGGACTAGCGGGGACCAAAAACATTCAGTACTTC. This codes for CASQGLAGTKNIQYF. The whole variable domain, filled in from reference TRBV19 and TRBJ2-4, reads DGGITQSPKYLFRKEGQNVTLSCEQNLNHDAMYWYRQDPGQGLRLIYYSQIVNDFQKGDIAEGYSVSREKKESFPLTVTSAQKNPTAFYLCASQGLAGTKNIQYFGAGTRLSVL.

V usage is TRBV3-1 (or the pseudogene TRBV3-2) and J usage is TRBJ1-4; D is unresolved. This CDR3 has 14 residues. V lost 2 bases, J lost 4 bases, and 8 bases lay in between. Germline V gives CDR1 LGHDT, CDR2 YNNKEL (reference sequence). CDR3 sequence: CASSQRSNNEKLFF. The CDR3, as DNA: TGTGCCAGCAGCCAACGGTCTAATAATGAAAAACTGTTTTTT.

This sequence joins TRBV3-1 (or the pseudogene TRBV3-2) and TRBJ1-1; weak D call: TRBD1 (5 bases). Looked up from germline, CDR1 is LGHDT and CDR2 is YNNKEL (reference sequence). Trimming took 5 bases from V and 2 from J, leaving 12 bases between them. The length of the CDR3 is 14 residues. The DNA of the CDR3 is TGTGCCAGCAGCGTATCTGGGGCCAACACTGAAGCTTTCTTT. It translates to CASSVSGANTEAFF.

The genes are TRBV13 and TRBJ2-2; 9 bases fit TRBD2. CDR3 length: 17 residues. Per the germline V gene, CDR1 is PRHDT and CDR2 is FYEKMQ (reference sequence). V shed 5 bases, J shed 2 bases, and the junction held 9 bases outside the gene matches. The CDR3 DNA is TGTGCCAGCAGCCCCAAGGGTAGCGGGGGCAACACCGGGGAGCTGTTTTTT. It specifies CASSPKGSGGNTGELFF.

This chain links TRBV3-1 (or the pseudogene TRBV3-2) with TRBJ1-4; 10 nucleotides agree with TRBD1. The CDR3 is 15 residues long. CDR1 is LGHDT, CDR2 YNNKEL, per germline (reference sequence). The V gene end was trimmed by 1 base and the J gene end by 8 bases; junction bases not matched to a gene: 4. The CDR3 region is CASSQGQGAREKLFF. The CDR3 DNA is TGTGCCAGCAGCCAAGGACAGGGGGCACGAGAAAAACTGTTTTTT.

In DNA form, the CDR3 reads TGTGCCAGCAGCCCAGGGGGACAGGTCTACGAGCAGTACGTC. Encoded protein: CASSPGGQVYEQYV. The chain employs TRBV7-8 and TRBJ2-7, with TRBD1 matching over 8 bases. The trim removed 5 bases at V and 3 bases at J, leaving 6 bases unmatched. Germline-derived CDR1 and CDR2 are SGHVS and FQNEAQ. The CDR3 runs 14 residues.

The CDR3 here is CASSQAQIGAQYF. The CDR3 DNA sequence: TGTGCCAGCAGCCAAGCTCAGATCGGGGCCCAGTACTTC. V usage is TRBV3-1 (or the pseudogene TRBV3-2) and J usage is TRBJ2-5; TRBD2 is a possible D gene (5 bases). CDR3 length equals 13 residues. V was pared by 1 base and J by 9 bases, with 12 bases between. From germline, CDR1 is LGHDT and CDR2 YNNKEL (reference sequence).

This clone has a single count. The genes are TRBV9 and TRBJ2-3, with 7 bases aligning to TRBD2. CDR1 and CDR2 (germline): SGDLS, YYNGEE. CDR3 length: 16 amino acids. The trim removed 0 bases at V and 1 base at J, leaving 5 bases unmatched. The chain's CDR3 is CASSVGQRGGTDTQYF. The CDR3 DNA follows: TGTGCCAGCAGCGTAGGTCAGCGGGGAGGCACAGATACGCAGTATTTT.

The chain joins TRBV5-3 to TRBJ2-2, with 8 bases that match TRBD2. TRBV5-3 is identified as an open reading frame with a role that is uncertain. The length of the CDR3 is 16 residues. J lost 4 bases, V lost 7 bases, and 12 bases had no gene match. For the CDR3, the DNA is TGTGCCAGACTTTGTGCCCAGCGGGGGCGCACCGGGGAGCTGTTTTTT. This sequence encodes CARLCAQRGRTGELFF.

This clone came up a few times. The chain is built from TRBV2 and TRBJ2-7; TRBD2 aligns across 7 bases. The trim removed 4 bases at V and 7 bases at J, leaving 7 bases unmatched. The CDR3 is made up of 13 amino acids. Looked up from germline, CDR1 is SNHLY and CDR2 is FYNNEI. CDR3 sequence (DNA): TGTGCCAGCAGTGTCGAGGGGAGGGTAGAGCAGTACGTC. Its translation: CASSVEGRVEQYV.

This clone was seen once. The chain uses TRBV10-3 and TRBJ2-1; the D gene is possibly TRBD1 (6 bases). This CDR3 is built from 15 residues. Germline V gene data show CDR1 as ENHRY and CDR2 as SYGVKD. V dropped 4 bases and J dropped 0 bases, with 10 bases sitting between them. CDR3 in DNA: TGTGCCATCAGTGCGACAGGAGACTCCTACAATGAGCAGTTCTTC. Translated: CAISATGDSYNEQFF.

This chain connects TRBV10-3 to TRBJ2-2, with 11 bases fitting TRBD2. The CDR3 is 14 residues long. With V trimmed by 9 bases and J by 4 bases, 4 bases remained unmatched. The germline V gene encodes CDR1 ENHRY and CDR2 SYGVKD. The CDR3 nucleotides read TGTGCCATGGCTAGCGGGGGGACCACCGGGGAGCTGTTTTTT. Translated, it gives CAMASGGTTGELFF.

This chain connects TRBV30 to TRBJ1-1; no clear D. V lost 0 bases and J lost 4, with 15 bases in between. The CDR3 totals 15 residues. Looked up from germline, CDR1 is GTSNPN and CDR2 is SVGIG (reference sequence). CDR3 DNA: TGTGCCTGGAGTGTCAAGGTAACTCCGGGCACTGAAGCTTTCTTT. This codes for CAWSVKVTPGTEAFF.

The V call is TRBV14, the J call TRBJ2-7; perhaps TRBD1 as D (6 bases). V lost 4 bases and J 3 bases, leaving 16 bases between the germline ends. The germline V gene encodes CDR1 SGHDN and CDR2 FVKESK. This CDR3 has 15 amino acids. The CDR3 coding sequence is TGTGCCAGCAGCCGACAGGACGGACCCGTCTACGAGCAGTACTTC. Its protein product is CASSRQDGPVYEQYF.

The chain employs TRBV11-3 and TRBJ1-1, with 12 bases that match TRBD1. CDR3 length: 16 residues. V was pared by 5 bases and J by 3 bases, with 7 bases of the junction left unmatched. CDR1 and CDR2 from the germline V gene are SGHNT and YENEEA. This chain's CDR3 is CASSRMGTGGYTEAFF. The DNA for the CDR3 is TGTGCCAGCAGCCGTATGGGGACAGGGGGCTACACTGAAGCTTTCTTT.

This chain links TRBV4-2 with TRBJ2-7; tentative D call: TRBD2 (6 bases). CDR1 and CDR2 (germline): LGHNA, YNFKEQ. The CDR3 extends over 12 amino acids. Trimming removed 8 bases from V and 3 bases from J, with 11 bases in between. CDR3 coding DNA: TGTGCCAGCGGAATGGGGGGCTACGAGCAGTACTTC. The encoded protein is CASGMGGYEQYF.

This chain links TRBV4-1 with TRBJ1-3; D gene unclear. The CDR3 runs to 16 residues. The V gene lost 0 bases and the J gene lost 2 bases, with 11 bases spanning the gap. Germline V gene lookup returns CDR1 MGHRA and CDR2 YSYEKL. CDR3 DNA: TGCGCCAGCAGCCAAGAGCAGCGCGGGGCTGGAAACACCATATATTTT. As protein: CASSQEQRGAGNTIYF.

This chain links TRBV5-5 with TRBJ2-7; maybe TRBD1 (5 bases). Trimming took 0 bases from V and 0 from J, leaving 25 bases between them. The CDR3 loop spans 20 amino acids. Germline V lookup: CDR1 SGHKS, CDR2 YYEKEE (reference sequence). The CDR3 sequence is CASSLAGGQGHFPSSYEQYV. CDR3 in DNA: TGTGCCAGCAGCTTGGCCGGTGGACAAGGACATTTCCCTAGCTCCTACGAGCAGTACGTC.

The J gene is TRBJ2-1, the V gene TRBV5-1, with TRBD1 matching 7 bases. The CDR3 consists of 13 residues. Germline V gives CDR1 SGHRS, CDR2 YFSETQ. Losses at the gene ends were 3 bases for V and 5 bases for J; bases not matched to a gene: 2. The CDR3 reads CASSSGTDNEQFF. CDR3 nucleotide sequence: TGCGCCAGCAGCTCCGGGACAGACAATGAGCAGTTCTTC. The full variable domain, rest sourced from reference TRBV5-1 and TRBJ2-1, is KAGVTQTPRYLIKTRGQQVTLSCSPISGHRSVSWYQQTPGQGLQFLFEYFSETQRNKGNFPGRFSGRQFSNSRSEMNVSTLELGDSALYLCASSSGTDNEQFFGPGTRLTVL.

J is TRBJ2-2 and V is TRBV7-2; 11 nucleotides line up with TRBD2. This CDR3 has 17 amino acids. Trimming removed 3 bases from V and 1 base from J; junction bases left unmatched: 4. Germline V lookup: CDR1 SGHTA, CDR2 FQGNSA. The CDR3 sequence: CASSLEGLAVNTGELFF. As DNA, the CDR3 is TGTGCCAGCAGCTTGGAGGGACTAGCGGTGAACACCGGGGAGCTGTTTTTT.

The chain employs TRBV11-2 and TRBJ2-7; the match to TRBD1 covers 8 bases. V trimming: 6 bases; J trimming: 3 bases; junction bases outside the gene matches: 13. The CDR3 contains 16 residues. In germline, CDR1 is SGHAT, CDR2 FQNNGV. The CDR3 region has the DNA TGTGCCAGCAGTCGGCAGGACAGGGCAGATATCTACGAGCAGTACGTC. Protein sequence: CASSRQDRADIYEQYV.

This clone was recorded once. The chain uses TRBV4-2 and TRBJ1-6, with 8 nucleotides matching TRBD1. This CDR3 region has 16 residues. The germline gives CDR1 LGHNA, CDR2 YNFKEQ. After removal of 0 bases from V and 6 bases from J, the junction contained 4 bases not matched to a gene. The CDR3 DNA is TGTGCCAGCAGCCAAGAGCCCGACAGGGGTAATTCACCCCTCCACTTT. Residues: CASSQEPDRGNSPLHF.

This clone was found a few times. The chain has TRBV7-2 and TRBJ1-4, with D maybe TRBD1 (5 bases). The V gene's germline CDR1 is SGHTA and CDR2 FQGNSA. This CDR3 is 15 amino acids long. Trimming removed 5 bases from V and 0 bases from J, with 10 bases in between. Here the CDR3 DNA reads TGTGCCAGCAGCGCGGGACCATCAACTAATGAAAAACTGTTTTTT. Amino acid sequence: CASSAGPSTNEKLFF. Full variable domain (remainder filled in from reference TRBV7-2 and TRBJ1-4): GAGVSQSPSNKVTEKGKDVELRCDPISGHTALYWYRQSLGQGLEFLIYFQGNSAPDKSGLPSDRFSAERTGGSVSTLTIQRTQQEDSAVYLCASSAGPSTNEKLFFGSGTQLSVL.